This T cell receptor beta chain was identified in a study of T cells after yellow fever vaccination. Findings and caveats of the study: Detected again after the booster were most primary-vaccination clones, at 95% to 98% CD4 and 80% to 90% CD8. Researchers noted that a small share of clonotypes showed up in both CD4 and CD8 compartments. Any FACS-sorted repertoire could hold abundant clonotypes that contaminate it from the bulk population.

There are many counts of this clonotype. Its antigen is not identified. A process of 5'RACE template switching, which added a universal primer site and UMIs, was used to make TCR cDNA. TCRdb reanalysed the 5' RACE reads using MiXCR and keeps one entry per CDR3 protein. The data contain 120,000 or so distinct CDR3 sequences, 6.5% to 9% of them singletons. This receptor was identified in a man aged 18-30 years who received the YFV17D yellow fever vaccine. Here the sequenced sample was CD4+ T cells sorted from PBMCs, taken 35 to 50 days after the first yellow fever vaccination.

CDR3 nucleotide sequence: TGTGCCAGCAGCTTAACTCCGGCTTTCTTT. Translated, it gives CASSLTPAFF. V is TRBV7-2 and J is TRBJ1-1; no reliable D call. Germline V gene lookup returns CDR1 SGHTA and CDR2 FQGNSA. This CDR3 comprises 10 residues. V lost 2 bases and J 11 bases, leaving 6 bases between the germline ends. The full variable domain, its missing parts supplied by reference TRBV7-2 and TRBJ1-1, is GAGVSQSPSNKVTEKGKDVELRCDPISGHTALYWYRQSLGQGLEFLIYFQGNSAPDKSGLPSDRFSAERTGGSVSTLTIQRTQQEDSAVYLCASSLTPAFFGQGTRLTVV.